These 11 T cell receptor beta chains originate from one sample sequenced in a study of T cell responses to AZD1222 COVID-19 vaccine. Measured with immunoSEQ multiplex PCR; TCRdb has only the in-frame clones, and not every one. The sample has 200,000 to 250,000 clones, around 94% seen once; the top ten hold approximately 1.5%. Sequencing was performed on peripheral blood, taken 28 days after the second dose of the MenACWY control vaccine. Source of these receptors: an adult who received the MenACWY meningococcal vaccine as a control.

The V and J genes are TRBV7-9 and TRBJ2-7; no reliable D call. The CDR3 extends over 13 amino acids. The germline V gene has CDR1 SEHNR and CDR2 FQNEAQ (reference sequence). V lost 1 base to trimming and J lost 1 base, with 5 bases between them. The CDR3 spells CASSLEHSYEQYF. CDR3 sequence (DNA): TGTGCCAGCAGCTTAGAGCATTCCTACGAGCAGTACTTC.

The genes are TRBV21-1 and TRBJ2-7; the table's TRBD2 call for D was not verified on the DNA. TRBV21-1 is given as a pseudogene. The CDR3 has 17 residues. CDR3 protein: CASSNPIRLRRPYEQYF. The CDR3 DNA follows: TGTGCCAGCAGCAATCCAATACGACTCCGGAGGCCCTACGAGCAGTACTTC.

V usage is TRBV9 and J usage is TRBJ2-5, with 8 bases matching TRBD2. With V trimmed by 3 bases and J by 1 base, 5 bases remained unmatched. There are 15 residues in the CDR3. Germline V gene lookup returns CDR1 SGDLS and CDR2 YYNGEE. The CDR3 spells CASSASGGFQETQYF. The DNA of the CDR3 is TGTGCCAGCAGCGCCAGCGGGGGATTCCAAGAGACCCAGTACTTC.

The chain couples TRBV2 to TRBJ2-7; perhaps TRBD2 as D (5 bases). The length of the CDR3 is 11 residues. Trimming stripped 5 bases from V and 6 bases from J, with 8 bases between. Germline assignment: CDR1 SNHLY and CDR2 FYNNEI. CDR3 in amino acids: CASSSGSEQYF. In DNA, the CDR3 is TGTGCCAGCAGTAGCGGAAGCGAGCAGTACTTC.

This clone was counted once. The chain combines TRBV4-3 with TRBJ2-2, with 9 bases identical to TRBD1. This CDR3 is 14 amino acids long. The germline V gene has CDR1 LGHNA and CDR2 YSLEER. The ends lost 1 base at V and 6 bases at J; junction bases unmatched: 0. The DNA of the CDR3 is TGCGCCAGCAGCCAAGGACAGGGGGCCGGGGAGCTGTTTTTT. This gives the protein CASSQGQGAGELFF.

This rearrangement joins TRBV5-6 to TRBJ2-3; D call uncertain. Trimming removed 3 bases from V and 2 bases from J, with 7 bases in between. CDR1 is SGHDT, CDR2 YYEEEE, per germline. This CDR3 is 13 amino acids long. Here the CDR3 reads CASSWKTTDTQYF. In nucleotides, the CDR3 is TGTGCCAGCAGCTGGAAGACCACAGATACGCAGTATTTT. Full variable domain (rest looked up from reference TRBV5-6 and TRBJ2-3): DAGVTQSPTHLIKTRGQQVTLRCSPKSGHDTVSWYQQALGQGPQFIFQYYEEEERQRGNFPDRFSGHQFPNYSSELNVNALLLGDSALYLCASSWKTTDTQYFGPGTRLTVL.

This clone was seen a handful of times. The J gene is TRBJ2-4, the V gene TRBV27; a weak D match, TRBD1 (6 bases). The V gene's germline CDR1 is MNHEY and CDR2 SMNVEV (reference sequence). The ends were cut back, 5 bases at V and 6 bases at J, with 11 bases in the middle. The CDR3 is 13 residues long. This CDR3 reads CASSPPDRNIQYF. The DNA of the CDR3 is TGTGCCAGCAGTCCCCCGGACAGAAACATTCAGTACTTC.

The V call is TRBV7-9, the J call TRBJ2-3, with TRBD2 matching 10 bases. This CDR3 comprises 16 residues. CDR1 is SEHNR, CDR2 FQNEAQ, per germline (reference sequence). The junction had 5 bases not matched to a gene; V was cut back by 5 bases and J by 0 bases. The CDR3 reads CASSLTAGGSTDTQYF. CDR3 sequence (DNA): TGTGCCAGCAGCCTGACAGCGGGGGGGAGCACAGATACGCAGTATTTT.

The gene calls are TRBV11-2 and TRBJ2-7, with D perhaps TRBD1 (6 bases). The CDR3 contains 16 residues. V lost 3 bases and J 2 bases, leaving 17 bases between the germline ends. The germline gives CDR1 SGHAT, CDR2 FQNNGV. The CDR3 loop reads CASSFGGQWRTYEQYF. The CDR3, as DNA: TGTGCCAGCAGCTTCGGCGGACAGTGGAGAACCTACGAGCAGTACTTC.

The chain couples TRBV2 to TRBJ1-4; D not certain. CDR3 length equals 12 residues. Germline V lookup: CDR1 SNHLY, CDR2 FYNNEI. The ends were cut back, 8 bases at V and 5 bases at J, with 9 bases in the middle. Written as DNA, the CDR3 is TGTGCCAGCCGGGGAGACAATGAAAAACTGTTTTTT. Protein sequence: CASRGDNEKLFF.

V is TRBV4-1 and J is TRBJ2-5; 11 bases fit TRBD2. CDR1 and CDR2 from the germline V gene are MGHRA and YSYEKL. This CDR3 contains 16 residues. V lost 0 bases, J lost 5 bases, and 5 bases stayed unmatched. The CDR3 here is CASSQDTSGSYETQYF. The DNA for the CDR3 is TGCGCCAGCAGCCAAGATACTAGCGGGAGTTATGAGACCCAGTACTTC.